Listed below are T cell receptor beta chains from one sample, sequenced in a study of shared clonotypes between healthy human individuals. The repertoire was sequenced with immunoSEQ multiplex PCR; TCRdb's copy has only in-frame clones and lacks some. The data hold under 1,100,000 clones, with about 80% observed a single time. Sequences were obtained from memory CD4+ T cells from PBMCs. The receptors derive from a man younger than 35 in good health. Some clones in this sample may be carry-over from other donors' samples. CDR3s include the opening cysteine and the closing phenylalanine or tryptophan. Fields, in order: CDR3 protein, CDR3 DNA, V gene, D gene, J gene, clone size. The D gene is left open where the match is weak. The size of a clone is reported for some rows only, either as once, few or many, or as a class for expanded clones.

cdr3_aa: CASSAASGLVSSGELFF
cdr3_nt: TGTGCCAGCAGCGCAGCCTCGGGACTAGTATCGAGCGGGGAGCTGTTTTTT
v_call: TRBV9
d_call: TRBD2
j_call: TRBJ2-2
clone_size: -

cdr3_aa: CASSSRTGSSYEQYF
cdr3_nt: TGCGCCAGCAGCTCCCGGACGGGGAGCTCCTACGAGCAGTACTTC
v_call: TRBV5-1
d_call: -
j_call: TRBJ2-7
clone_size: -

cdr3_aa: CASSETDRVQETQYF
cdr3_nt: TGTGCCAGCAGCGAGACGGACAGGGTCCAAGAGACCCAGTACTTC
v_call: TRBV6-1
d_call: TRBD1
j_call: TRBJ2-5
clone_size: -

cdr3_aa: CASSAYLTGAGNTIYF
cdr3_nt: TGTGCCAGCAGTGCATACTTGACAGGGGCTGGAAACACCATATATTTT
v_call: TRBV6-1
d_call: TRBD1
j_call: TRBJ1-3
clone_size: -

cdr3_aa: CASSQDGWGASHEQFF
cdr3_nt: TGCGCCAGCAGCCAAGATGGTTGGGGCGCGAGCCATGAGCAGTTCTTC
v_call: TRBV4-1
d_call: -
j_call: TRBJ2-1
clone_size: -

cdr3_aa: CASSQESAGGGQPQHF
cdr3_nt: TGTGCCAGCAGCCAAGAATCGGCAGGGGGCGGTCAGCCCCAGCATTTT
v_call: TRBV4-2
d_call: TRBD1
j_call: TRBJ1-5
clone_size: once

cdr3_aa: CASSTQGGISYNEQFF
cdr3_nt: TGTGCCAGCAGCACCCAGGGCGGGATCTCCTACAATGAGCAGTTCTTC
v_call: TRBV16
d_call: -
j_call: TRBJ2-1
clone_size: -

cdr3_aa: CASSSPMADTQYF
cdr3_nt: TGCGCCAGCAGCTCACCTATGGCAGATACGCAGTATTTT
v_call: TRBV4-1
d_call: -
j_call: TRBJ2-3
clone_size: -

cdr3_aa: CASSQGASRGQETQYF
cdr3_nt: TGTGCCAGCAGCCAGGGAGCGAGCAGAGGGCAAGAGACCCAGTACTTC
v_call: TRBV4-2
d_call: -
j_call: TRBJ2-5
clone_size: -

cdr3_aa: CASSRGQDSYGYTF
cdr3_nt: TGTGCCAGCAGCAGAGGACAGGACTCCTATGGCTACACCTTC
v_call: TRBV7-9
d_call: TRBD1
j_call: TRBJ1-2
clone_size: -

cdr3_aa: CASSQGRGVRETRYF
cdr3_nt: TGCGCCAGCAGCCAGGGCAGGGGCGTTCGTGAGACCCGGTACTTC
v_call: TRBV4-1
d_call: -
j_call: TRBJ2-5
clone_size: -

cdr3_aa: CASSLWPGQGSNQPQHF
cdr3_nt: TGTGCCAGCAGTTTATGGCCAGGGCAGGGGAGCAATCAGCCCCAGCATTTT
v_call: TRBV28
d_call: -
j_call: TRBJ1-5
clone_size: -

cdr3_aa: CAISEATRYEQYF
cdr3_nt: TGTGCCATCAGTGAGGCGACTCGGTACGAGCAGTACTTC
v_call: TRBV10-3
d_call: -
j_call: TRBJ2-7
clone_size: -

cdr3_aa: CASSFSRRDNEQFF
cdr3_nt: TGTGCCAGCAGCTTTTCCCGCCGTGACAATGAGCAGTTCTTC
v_call: TRBV7-2
d_call: -
j_call: TRBJ2-1
clone_size: once

cdr3_aa: CASSYPNSGNTIYF
cdr3_nt: TGTGCCAGCAGTTACCCGAACTCTGGAAACACCATATATTTT
v_call: TRBV28
d_call: -
j_call: TRBJ1-3
clone_size: -

cdr3_aa: CSVEGTSGATDTQYF
cdr3_nt: TGCAGCGTTGAAGGGACTAGCGGAGCTACAGATACGCAGTATTTT
v_call: TRBV29-1
d_call: TRBD2
j_call: TRBJ2-3
clone_size: once

cdr3_aa: CASSPRGLAGEQFF
cdr3_nt: TGTGCCAGCAGCCCCCGCGGACTAGCGGGTGAGCAGTTCTTC
v_call: TRBV7-2
d_call: TRBD2
j_call: TRBJ2-1
clone_size: -

cdr3_aa: CAPLRGVEAFF
cdr3_nt: TGTGCCCCCTTGAGGGGGGTTGAAGCTTTCTTT
v_call: TRBV2
d_call: -
j_call: TRBJ1-1
clone_size: -

cdr3_aa: CASSLAVAANNEQFF
cdr3_nt: TGCGCCAGCAGCTTGGCCGTCGCAGCCAACAATGAGCAGTTCTTC
v_call: TRBV5-1
d_call: -
j_call: TRBJ2-1
clone_size: -

cdr3_aa: CAWSVTGAPTDTQYF
cdr3_nt: TGTGCCTGGAGTGTAACCGGAGCCCCCACAGATACGCAGTATTTT
v_call: TRBV30
d_call: -
j_call: TRBJ2-3
clone_size: once

cdr3_aa: CSVARSSYGYTF
cdr3_nt: TGCAGCGTTGCCAGAAGTAGCTATGGCTACACCTTC
v_call: TRBV29-1
d_call: -
j_call: TRBJ1-2
clone_size: once

cdr3_aa: CASSPGFRGPQETQYF
cdr3_nt: TGTGCCAGCAGCCCAGGCTTCAGAGGCCCCCAAGAGACCCAGTACTTC
v_call: TRBV5-6
d_call: -
j_call: TRBJ2-5
clone_size: -

cdr3_aa: CSAEMETQYF
cdr3_nt: TGCAGTGCTGAAATGGAGACCCAGTACTTC
v_call: TRBV20-1
d_call: -
j_call: TRBJ2-5
clone_size: -

cdr3_aa: CASRLGTSNIQYF
cdr3_nt: TGCGCCAGCCGACTAGGGACGTCAAACATTCAGTACTTC
v_call: TRBV10-1
d_call: -
j_call: TRBJ2-4
clone_size: once

cdr3_aa: CAWNPGTDTQYF
cdr3_nt: TGTGCCTGGAACCCCGGCACAGATACGCAGTATTTT
v_call: TRBV30
d_call: -
j_call: TRBJ2-3
clone_size: -

cdr3_aa: CAWRSGTLGAFF
cdr3_nt: TGTGCCTGGAGGTCAGGGACACTGGGAGCTTTCTTT
v_call: TRBV30
d_call: -
j_call: TRBJ1-1
clone_size: -

cdr3_aa: CASSPGPGSLEQYF
cdr3_nt: TGTGCCAGCAGCCCCGGACCCGGGTCACTCGAGCAGTACTTC
v_call: TRBV5-6
d_call: -
j_call: TRBJ2-7
clone_size: -

cdr3_aa: CASSLGHSTDTQYF
cdr3_nt: TGTGCCAGCTCACTCGGACACAGCACAGATACGCAGTATTTT
v_call: TRBV18
d_call: -
j_call: TRBJ2-3
clone_size: -

cdr3_aa: CAISDSSLSGNTIYF
cdr3_nt: TGTGCCATCAGCGACAGCTCCCTCTCTGGAAACACCATATATTTT
v_call: TRBV10-3
d_call: -
j_call: TRBJ1-3
clone_size: -

cdr3_aa: CASSSKPRGTEAFF
cdr3_nt: TGTGCCAGCAGCTCCAAGCCGAGGGGCACTGAAGCTTTCTTT
v_call: TRBV9
d_call: -
j_call: TRBJ1-1
clone_size: -

cdr3_aa: CASSVEVAGFHEQYF
cdr3_nt: TGTGCCAGCAGCGTAGAGGTAGCGGGATTCCACGAGCAGTACTTC
v_call: TRBV9
d_call: TRBD2
j_call: TRBJ2-7
clone_size: -